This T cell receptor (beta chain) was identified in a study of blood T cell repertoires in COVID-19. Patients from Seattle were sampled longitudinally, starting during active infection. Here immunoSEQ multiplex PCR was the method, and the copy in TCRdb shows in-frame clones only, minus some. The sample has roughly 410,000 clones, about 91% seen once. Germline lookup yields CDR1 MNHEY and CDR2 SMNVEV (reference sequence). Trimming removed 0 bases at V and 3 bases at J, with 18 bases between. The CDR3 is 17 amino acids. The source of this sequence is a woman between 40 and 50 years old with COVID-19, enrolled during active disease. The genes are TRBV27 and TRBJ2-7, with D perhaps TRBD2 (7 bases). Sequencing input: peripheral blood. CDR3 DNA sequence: TGTGCCAGCAGTTTATCGTCGGGGGGCGCTCAATACTACGAGCAGTACTTC. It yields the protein CASSLSSGGAQYYEQYF.